This T cell receptor beta chain is from a study of vaccination and CD4 T cells after COVID-19. The Oncomine TCR Beta short-read assay was applied to DNA of cultured CD4+ T cells. TCRdb reprocessed the PCR reads with MiXCR, giving one entry per CDR3 protein. The data show over 11,000 distinct CDR3 sequences, with over 45% seen just once and roughly 8.4% held by the top ten. With respect to this clonotype: Its antigen remains unidentified.

As for treatment: approximately nine-day PBMC culture with coronavirus spike peptide pools or control peptides (ViraFEST assay). Germline lookup yields CDR1 SGHNT and CDR2 YENEEA. This CDR3 has 13 residues. V lost 5 bases, J lost 7 bases, and 12 bases lay in between. V and J are TRBV11-3 and TRBJ2-1, with a possible D match to TRBD1 (5 bases). This TCR was recovered from a human donor who had recovered from COVID-19. The material was CD4+ T cells from blood, cultured in vitro, obtained before SARS-CoV-2 vaccination. The CDR3, as DNA: TGTGCCAGCAGCGGTGGGGCAGCGAATGAGCAGTTCTTC. Translation: CASSGGAANEQFF.